This T cell receptor beta chain was captured by sequencing in a study of follicular helper T cells after annual influenza vaccination. Losses at the gene ends were 5 bases for V and 6 bases for J; bases not matched to a gene: 6. The CDR3 is 13 amino acids. Germline V gives CDR1 LNHDA, CDR2 SQIVND (reference sequence). Produced via immunoSEQ multiplex PCR; TCRdb's table is partial and in-frame only. The data contain 26,000 or so clones, roughly 80% of them singletons. With regard to this clone: Its antigen remains unknown.

Time point noted: 2014-2015 season, pre-vaccination. Study outcomes and limitations: Successive annual vaccinations recalled a recurrent oligoclonal ICOS+CD38+ cTfh response with influenza-specific clonotypes.

The sequence was collected from an adult who received the influenza vaccine. The source was CXCR5+ CD38- circulating T follicular helper cells from blood, collected on the day of influenza vaccination. As to subset: circulating Tfh, non-naive CD4+CXCR5+PD-1+ (ICOS+CD38+ or ICOS-CD38-). This chain uses TRBV19 with TRBJ2-7, with 8 bases that match TRBD1. Written as DNA, the CDR3 is TGTGCCAGTAGTCCCCGGACAGGGAGCGAGCAGTACTTC. Encoded protein: CASSPRTGSEQYF.